Listed below are T cell receptor beta chains from one sample, sequenced in a study of blood T cell repertoires in COVID-19. Repertoires were generated with immunoSEQ multiplex PCR, while TCRdb's copy carries only in-frame clones and drops some. The sample shows some 400,000 clones, roughly 86% of them seen only once. Sequencing was carried out using peripheral blood. The receptors here all came from a woman aged 55-75 years with COVID-19, enrolled during active disease. Both conserved end residues are part of each CDR3. The D gene is left open where the match is weak. Rows give clone size only sometimes, using once, few, many, or a class for an expanded clone.

D gene	clone size	V gene	J gene	CDR3 protein	CDR3 DNA
TRBD2	NA	TRBV15	TRBJ2-5	CATSIGGAGGRETQYF	TGTGCCACCAGCATAGGTGGGGCGGGGGGGCGAGAGACCCAGTACTTC
TRBD2	NA	TRBV3-1/TRBV3-2	TRBJ2-7	CASSQVARGASYEQYF	TGTGCCAGCAGCCAAGTTGCGCGGGGGGCCTCCTACGAGCAGTACTTC
NA	NA	TRBV5-1	TRBJ2-7	CASSLAYGQPSYEQYF	TGCGCCAGCAGCTTGGCCTACGGACAGCCCTCCTACGAGCAGTACTTC
NA	NA	TRBV7-2	TRBJ1-4	CASSQLMTRGAEKLFF	TGTGCCAGCAGCCAACTTATGACTCGAGGTGCAGAAAAACTGTTTTTT
NA	NA	TRBV9	TRBJ2-1	CASSVASYNEQFF	TGTGCCAGCAGCGTAGCTTCCTACAATGAGCAGTTCTTC
TRBD2	NA	TRBV27	TRBJ2-1	CASTSLRAGGDEQFF	TGTGCCAGCACCTCCCTTCGAGCGGGGGGGGATGAGCAGTTCTTC
TRBD2	NA	TRBV5-1	TRBJ2-1	CASSLVSGGLFYNEQFF	TGCGCCAGCAGCTTGGTTAGCGGGGGGTTATTCTACAATGAGCAGTTCTTC
NA	once	TRBV6-6	TRBJ2-7	CATRGYSYEQYF	TGTGCCACAAGAGGATACTCCTACGAGCAGTACTTC
NA	NA	TRBV6-1	TRBJ1-3	CASSEVEFGGNTIYF	TGTGCCAGCAGTGAAGTTGAGTTCGGGGGAAACACCATATATTTT
NA	NA	TRBV11-2	TRBJ2-3	CASSLAGTSTDTQYF	TGTGCCAGCAGCTTGGCGGGGACTAGCACAGATACGCAGTATTTT
TRBD1	NA	TRBV7-9	TRBJ1-5	CASSSIQGGQPQHF	TGTGCCAGCAGCTCAATACAGGGGGGTCAGCCCCAGCATTTT
TRBD2	NA	TRBV29-1	TRBJ2-1	CSVSTSGGANEQFF	TGCAGCGTCTCGACTAGCGGGGGGGCCAATGAGCAGTTCTTC
NA	NA	TRBV9	TRBJ1-3	CASRSPSGNTIYF	TGTGCCAGCAGAAGCCCCTCGGGAAACACCATATATTTT
TRBD2	NA	TRBV6-1	TRBJ2-1	CASSEGNSGVNGQFF	TGTGCCAGCAGTGAAGGTAATAGCGGGGTTAACGGGCAGTTCTTC
NA	NA	TRBV30	TRBJ2-7	CAWVKRLPGAEQYF	TGTGCCTGGGTAAAGAGACTTCCCGGCGCCGAGCAGTACTTC
NA	NA	TRBV6-5	TRBJ2-2	CASRVTNANTGELFF	TGTGCCAGCAGAGTCACTAACGCGAACACCGGGGAGCTGTTTTTT
TRBD2	once	TRBV4-2	TRBJ2-2	CASSWGLAGGNTGELFF	TGTGCCAGCAGCTGGGGACTAGCGGGGGGGAACACCGGGGAGCTGTTTTTT
NA	NA	TRBV10-1	TRBJ2-2	CASTRTGTKNTGELFF	TGCGCGAGTACAAGAACCGGGACAAAGAACACCGGGGAGCTGTTTTTT
TRBD1	NA	TRBV6-2/TRBV6-3	TRBJ1-2	CASSYHDRDGYTF	TGTGCCAGCAGTTACCATGACAGGGATGGCTACACCTTC
TRBD2	NA	TRBV7-9	TRBJ2-7	CASSSGLVQDEQYF	TGTGCCAGCAGCTCAGGACTAGTGCAAGACGAGCAGTACTTC
TRBD1	NA	TRBV7-3	TRBJ2-2	CASSVGQGRTGELFF	TGTGCCAGCAGCGTGGGACAGGGGAGAACCGGGGAGCTGTTTTTT
NA	NA	TRBV11-3	TRBJ1-1	CASSLTGSDTEAFF	TGTGCCAGCAGCTTAACCGGGTCCGACACTGAAGCTTTCTTT
TRBD1	NA	TRBV7-8	TRBJ2-5	CASSQGQTGGWETQYF	TGTGCCAGCAGCCAAGGCCAGACAGGGGGCTGGGAGACCCAGTACTTC
NA	NA	TRBV18	TRBJ1-6	CATLGDNNSPLHF	TGTGCCACCTTGGGCGACAATAATTCACCCCTCCACTTT
NA	NA	TRBV9	TRBJ1-5	CASSSPPGRAYQPQHF	TGTGCCAGCAGCTCACCTCCTGGCAGGGCCTATCAGCCCCAGCATTTT
NA	NA	TRBV7-9	TRBJ2-3	CASSPVGLGDTQYF	TGTGCCAGCAGCCCTGTGGGGCTCGGGGATACGCAGTATTTT
NA	NA	TRBV12-3/TRBV12-4	TRBJ1-5	CASSTGLSQPQHF	TGTGCCAGCTCCACAGGGCTCAGTCAGCCCCAGCATTTT
NA	NA	TRBV9	TRBJ2-1	CASSATNEQFF	TGTGCCAGCAGCGCAACAAATGAGCAGTTCTTC
TRBD1	NA	TRBV11-3	TRBJ2-1	CASSLGIGQGGNEQFF	TGTGCCAGCAGCTTAGGCATAGGACAGGGAGGCAATGAGCAGTTCTTC
TRBD1	NA	TRBV6-5	TRBJ1-2	CASSYRPGQHGYTF	TGTGCCAGCAGTTACAGACCGGGACAGCATGGCTACACCTTC
NA	NA	TRBV9	TRBJ1-2	CASSVVPGNYGYTF	TGTGCCAGCAGCGTAGTCCCGGGTAACTATGGCTACACCTTC
NA	NA	TRBV3-1/TRBV3-2	TRBJ1-4	CASSLQGTNEKLFF	TGTGCCAGCAGCCTTCAGGGGACTAATGAAAAACTGTTTTTT
NA	NA	TRBV19	TRBJ2-7	CASSKRAGDFRDEQYF	TGTGCCAGTAGTAAAAGGGCTGGGGATTTCAGGGACGAGCAGTACTTC
NA	NA	TRBV7-9	TRBJ2-1	CASSLVGPGEQFF	TGTGCCAGCAGCTTAGTGGGGCCCGGAGAGCAGTTCTTC
NA	NA	TRBV7-8	TRBJ2-1	CASHLRGGLYNEQFF	TGTGCCAGCCACCTGAGGGGGGGCCTATACAATGAGCAGTTCTTC
NA	NA	TRBV2	TRBJ2-1	CASSEARGGANEQFF	TGTGCCAGCAGTGAAGCGCGTGGCGGGGCGAATGAGCAGTTCTTC
TRBD1	NA	TRBV5-4	TRBJ1-4	CASSNRDREYEKLFF	TGTGCCAGCAGCAACCGGGACAGGGAGTACGAAAAACTGTTTTTT
NA	few	TRBV7-6	TRBJ2-2	CASSPPIGGTGELFF	TGTGCCAGCAGCCCACCGATCGGGGGAACCGGGGAGCTGTTTTTT
NA	NA	TRBV6-5	TRBJ2-5	CASRRDLAETQYF	TGTGCCAGCAGACGCGATCTAGCGGAGACCCAGTACTTC